The clone carrying this T cell receptor beta chain was picked up a small number of times. The record originates from a study of blood T cell repertoires in COVID-19. Turning to the study itself: The United States, Italy and Spain provided the acute and convalescent COVID-19 samples. PBMCs, B-cell-depleted T cells, or T cells provided the cDNA or gDNA that made up the material.

In the authors' methods: Estimates of nucleated cell counts were drawn from the amplification of reference gene primers. Produced via immunoSEQ multiplex PCR; TCRdb's table is partial and in-frame only. The V and J calls and clone size were taken over from that table, and D and trimming were inferred from the DNA. The sample contains 70,000 or so clones, around nine tenths of which appear only once. Germline loops: CDR1 GTSNPN, CDR2 SVGIG (reference sequence). Trimming at V came to 1 base and at J to 7 bases, leaving 5 bases not matched to a gene. This CDR3 has 13 amino acids. The sequenced sample consisted of peripheral blood. The sequence was collected from a human donor in a cohort sampled during active COVID-19. V is TRBV30 and J is TRBJ2-7, with 9 bases matching TRBD1. CDR3 amino acids: CAWSDRGRREQYF. CDR3 nucleotides: TGTGCCTGGAGTGACAGGGGGCGTAGGGAGCAGTACTTC.